The next 30 T cell receptor beta chains were all read from a single sample in a study of shared clonotypes between healthy human individuals. Profiled with immunoSEQ multiplex PCR; TCRdb holds only in-frame clones, not every one. The profile shows some 1 million clones, more than 65% of them singletons. Sequencing input: memory CD4+ T cells sorted from blood. Documented subset: CD45RA-negative fraction. These receptors all stem from a young man in good health.

This clone occurred many times. The V and J genes are TRBV21-1 and TRBJ1-6; the listed D gene, TRBD1, was not tested against the DNA. TRBV21-1 is a pseudogene. The CDR3 spans 17 residues. The CDR3 DNA sequence: TGTGCCAGCAGCAAGCAAACACAGGGCTCGGGTGATTCACCCCTCCACTTT. It translates to CASSKQTQGSGDSPLHF.

The chain employs TRBV19 and TRBJ2-4; 8 bases map to TRBD2. The CDR3 contains 16 residues. V was pared by 3 bases and J by 1 base, with 5 bases of the junction left unmatched. Germline V gives CDR1 LNHDA, CDR2 SQIVND (reference sequence). CDR3 residues: CASSILSGEAKNIQYF. The CDR3 DNA is TGTGCCAGTAGTATTCTTAGCGGGGAGGCCAAAAACATTCAGTACTTC.

The rearrangement uses TRBV18 and TRBJ2-2; possibly TRBD1 for D (5 bases). Per germline, CDR1 KGHSH and CDR2 LQKENI. The CDR3 loop spans 14 amino acids. V was shortened by 3 bases and J by 4 bases, with 9 bases between the two germline ends. CDR3 region: CASSPQGSTGELFF. The CDR3 DNA reads TGTGCCAGCTCACCCCAGGGTTCCACCGGGGAGCTGTTTTTT.

The chain's CDR3 is CASSPQGNYGYTF. DNA for the CDR3: TGTGCCAGCAGCCCTCAGGGAAACTATGGCTACACCTTC. The chain carries TRBV11-2 and TRBJ1-2; weak D call: TRBD1 (5 bases). This CDR3 comprises 13 residues. Germline V lookup: CDR1 SGHAT, CDR2 FQNNGV. Trimming stripped 5 bases from V and 2 bases from J, with 9 bases between.

Here the CDR3 reads CASSGGGFLGTARTQYF. The CDR3 bases are TGTGCCAGCAGTGGCGGGGGGTTTTTGGGGACGGCAAGGACCCAGTACTTC. This chain connects TRBV6-1 to TRBJ2-5; 8 nucleotides align to TRBD2. V trimming: 4 bases; J trimming: 7 bases; junction bases outside the gene matches: 17. The CDR3 totals 17 residues. Germline V gives CDR1 MNHNS, CDR2 SASEGT.

The V and J genes are TRBV19 and TRBJ1-4, with D uncertain. Per the germline V gene, CDR1 is LNHDA and CDR2 is SQIVND (reference sequence). The V and J ends lost 5 bases and 8 bases respectively, with 9 bases between them. The CDR3 is 12 residues long. The CDR3 nucleotides read TGTGCCAGTAGTCCGGTAGAGGAAAAACTGTTTTTT. It yields the protein CASSPVEEKLFF.

The chain recombines TRBV4-1 with TRBJ1-6; 8 nucleotides match TRBD1. Germline CDR1 reads MGHRA; CDR2 reads YSYEKL. This CDR3 comprises 16 residues. V shed 0 bases, J shed 7 bases, and the junction held 5 bases outside the gene matches. CDR3 DNA: TGCGCCAGCAGCCAAGATAGCACAGGGGGAAATTCACCCCTCCACTTT. Translating gives CASSQDSTGGNSPLHF.

The rearrangement links TRBV4-3 to TRBJ2-5; D unclear. Germline CDR1 LGHNA, CDR2 YSLEER. V shed 0 bases and J shed 3 bases, with 8 bases lying between them. The CDR3 loop spans 14 amino acids. The CDR3 sequence: CASSQDSAEETQYF. The CDR3 region has the DNA TGCGCCAGCAGCCAAGATTCGGCCGAAGAGACCCAGTACTTC.

This clone appeared a few times. The rearrangement links TRBV6-6 to TRBJ2-3; 7 bases align to TRBD2. Unmatched junction bases numbered 12, after V lost 8 bases and J lost 7 bases. Looked up from germline, CDR1 is MNHNY and CDR2 is SVGAGI (reference sequence). The CDR3 runs 14 residues. DNA for the CDR3: TGTGCCAGCGAGGATGGCGGGAGCGGGAATACGCAGTATTTT. It yields the protein CASEDGGSGNTQYF.

In this sample, this clone turned up once. The chain has TRBV27 and TRBJ1-5, with a weak D call TRBD1 (6 bases). The V end lost 0 bases, the J end lost 1 base, and 13 bases lay between the germline ends. CDR1 and CDR2 (germline): MNHEY, SMNVEV (reference sequence). CDR3 length: 17 residues. CDR3 DNA: TGTGCCAGCAGTTTATCACAGGGCCGGGGAAGCAATCAGCCCCAGCATTTT. As protein: CASSLSQGRGSNQPQHF.

This rearrangement joins TRBV5-6 to TRBJ2-1, with D perhaps TRBD1 (6 bases). V dropped 5 bases and J dropped 0 bases, with 15 bases sitting between them. Looked up from germline, CDR1 is SGHDT and CDR2 is YYEEEE. The CDR3 sequence is 16 residues long. In nucleotides, the CDR3 is TGTGCCAGCAGTTTCTCGGACAGACGCTCCTACAATGAGCAGTTCTTC. The encoded protein is CASSFSDRRSYNEQFF.

The V gene is TRBV16, the J gene TRBJ2-7; D is unresolved. Trimming pared 0 bases from V and 2 bases from J, leaving 11 bases between. Germline CDR1 reads KGHSY; CDR2 reads FQNENV. This CDR3 is built from 15 residues. CDR3 sequence: CASSQSYTIPYEQYF. For the CDR3, the DNA is TGTGCCAGCAGCCAATCGTACACAATACCCTACGAGCAGTACTTC. Full variable domain (remainder filled in from reference TRBV16 and TRBJ2-7): GEEVAQTPKHLVRGEGQKAKLYCAPIKGHSYVFWYQQVLKNEFKFLISFQNENVFDETGMPKERFSAKCLPNSPCSLEIQATKLEDSAVYFCASSQSYTIPYEQYFGPGTRLTVT.

The rearrangement uses TRBV5-1 and TRBJ1-2, with a tentative D call TRBD1 (6 bases). Trimming left V 4 bases short and J 4 bases short, with 14 bases between. Germline CDR1 SGHRS, CDR2 YFSETQ. This CDR3 has 14 amino acids. DNA for the CDR3: TGCGCCAGCAGCACTCAGACAGGCCCCTATGGCTACACCTTC. As protein: CASSTQTGPYGYTF.

To note about this clone: A read error is likely, as this CDR3 ends without the conserved phenylalanine or tryptophan. This chain connects TRBV2 to TRBJ2-7, with 10 bases aligning to TRBD1. CDR3 length: 15 amino acids. Germline lookup yields CDR1 SNHLY and CDR2 FYNNEI. Losses at the gene ends were 6 bases for V and 6 bases for J; bases not matched to a gene: 11. CDR3 protein: CASSPRGQGVREQYL. In DNA, the CDR3 is TGTGCCAGCAGCCCCCGTGGACAGGGGGTACGCGAGCAGTACCTC.

V gene TRBV12-5 combines with J gene TRBJ2-5; 9 bases align to TRBD2. The germline V gene encodes CDR1 LGHNT and CDR2 FRNRAP. CDR3 size: 16 residues. Trimming removed 7 bases from V and 0 bases from J; junction bases left unmatched: 9. CDR3: CASARSAGGHQETQYF. The CDR3 region has the DNA TGTGCTAGTGCCCGATCGGCGGGGGGGCACCAAGAGACCCAGTACTTC.

This chain joins TRBV2 and TRBJ1-5; D perhaps matches TRBD1 (5 bases). Germline-derived CDR1 and CDR2 are SNHLY and FYNNEI. V dropped 1 base and J dropped 7 bases, with 8 bases sitting between them. The CDR3 contains 13 residues. CDR3 sequence: CASSEEGEQPQHF. The CDR3 region has the DNA TGTGCCAGCAGTGAAGAAGGGGAACAGCCCCAGCATTTT.

This clone has a handful of counts. The chain uses TRBV6-1 and TRBJ1-1; 8 bases map to TRBD1. Losses at the gene ends were 6 bases for V and 4 bases for J; bases not matched to a gene: 7. Germline loops: CDR1 MNHNS, CDR2 SASEGT. The CDR3 extends over 14 amino acids. CDR3 in amino acids: CASSLTGEVTEAFF. The CDR3 nucleotides are TGTGCCAGCAGCCTGACAGGGGAGGTCACTGAAGCTTTCTTT.

The rearrangement joins TRBV21-1 to TRBJ2-4. TRBV21-1 constitutes a pseudogene. The CDR3 extends over 14 amino acids. The CDR3 region is CASCRPGTKNIQYF. Here the CDR3 DNA reads TGTGCCAGCTGCCGACCTGGGACCAAAAACATTCAGTACTTC.

This clone came up many times. The chain joins TRBV5-8 to TRBJ1-2; 7 bases align to TRBD1. Losses at the gene ends were 3 bases for V and 0 bases for J; bases not matched to a gene: 5. The CDR3 length is 15 residues. CDR1 and CDR2 from the germline V gene are SGHTS and YDEGEE. The CDR3 reads CASSSGQAPNYGYTF. The CDR3, as DNA: TGTGCCAGCAGCTCCGGACAGGCCCCTAACTATGGCTACACCTTC.

The CDR3 nucleotides read TGTGCCAGCAGCTTAGGCCTAGTGGTCTACGAGCAGTACTTC. This translates into CASSLGLVVYEQYF. The J gene is TRBJ2-7, the V gene TRBV7-2; no firm D call. Germline loops: CDR1 SGHTA, CDR2 FQGNSA. The V end lost 1 base, the J end lost 3 bases, and 10 bases lay between the germline ends. The CDR3 has 14 residues.

This clone came up once. The gene calls are TRBV6-1 and TRBJ2-1; D gene uncertain. Germline loops: CDR1 MNHNS, CDR2 SASEGT. V was cut by 6 bases and J by 10 bases, with 13 bases left in between. This CDR3 is built from 12 residues. The DNA of the CDR3 is TGTGCCAGCAGGCCCCCCGGTCTGGAGCAGTTCTTC. Translated, it gives CASRPPGLEQFF.

Turning to this clone: This sample includes further DNA sequences coding for the same CDR3. The chain recombines TRBV6-1 with TRBJ2-7, with D possibly being TRBD1 (6 bases). Germline V gene lookup returns CDR1 MNHNS and CDR2 SASEGT. V shed 1 base and J shed 0 bases, with 10 bases lying between them. The CDR3 length is 15 residues. The CDR3 sequence is CASSEGQVSSYEQYF. The CDR3 region has the DNA TGTGCCAGCAGTGAAGGACAGGTTAGCTCCTACGAGCAGTACTTC.

This sequence joins TRBV4-1 and TRBJ2-7; D gene uncertain. The CDR3 runs 14 residues. Deletions cut 3 bases from V and 5 bases from J, with 14 bases between. The germline V gene encodes CDR1 MGHRA and CDR2 YSYEKL. The CDR3 nucleotides are TGCGCCAGCAGCCAGAATCTTGGTGTCCACGAGCAGTACTTC. Amino acid sequence: CASSQNLGVHEQYF.

CDR3: CASSARDSFKTYEQYF. The CDR3 DNA follows: TGTGCCAGCAGCGCCCGGGACAGCTTCAAGACCTACGAGCAGTACTTC. J is TRBJ2-7 and V is TRBV9, with 7 bases fitting TRBD1. The CDR3 covers 16 residues. The trim removed 3 bases at V and 2 bases at J, leaving 11 bases unmatched. The germline CDR1 and CDR2 sequences are SGDLS and YYNGEE.

This chain links TRBV9 with TRBJ2-5; D perhaps matches TRBD2 (6 bases). CDR3 length equals 14 residues. The ends were cut back, 4 bases at V and 1 base at J, with 11 bases in the middle. Germline loops: CDR1 SGDLS, CDR2 YYNGEE. In DNA form, the CDR3 reads TGTGCCAGCAGCACCCTCGGGGGCCAAGAGACCCAGTACTTC. It encodes CASSTLGGQETQYF.

J is TRBJ2-1 and V is TRBV7-3; D is undetermined. Looked up from germline, CDR1 is SGHTA and CDR2 is FQGTGA. The CDR3 extends over 11 amino acids. V gave up 4 bases and J gave up 5 bases, with 3 bases separating them. CDR3 in DNA: TGTGCCAGCAGCTCACACAATGAGCAGTTCTTC. This translates into CASSSHNEQFF.

This clone was recorded once. The chain carries TRBV28 and TRBJ1-6; tentatively, D is TRBD1 (6 bases). The CDR3 covers 19 residues. CDR1 is MDHEN and CDR2 is SYDVKM in the germline V gene. V was pared by 7 bases and J by 0 bases, with 22 bases between. The CDR3 bases are TGTGCCAGCAAGGGAGGCGGTACAGGGTTCAGCTCCTATAATTCACCCCTCCACTTT. This encodes CASKGGGTGFSSYNSPLHF.

About this clone itself: With a much larger clone just one base away, this may be a read error. This sample also contains other DNA sequences that code for the same CDR3. J is TRBJ2-2 and V is TRBV18; 12 bases are shared with TRBD1. Germline V gene data show CDR1 as KGHSH and CDR2 as LQKENI. This CDR3 has 16 residues. The CDR3 protein is CASSPMGTGGSGELFF. The CDR3 bases are TGTGCTAGCTCACCAATGGGGACAGGGGGCTCCGGGGAGCTGTTTTTT.

The chain joins TRBV4-1 to TRBJ2-5, with D perhaps matching TRBD2 (6 bases). Germline CDR1 and CDR2: MGHRA and YSYEKL. V was pared by 0 bases and J by 6 bases, with 8 bases between. The CDR3 has 13 amino acids. CDR3 nucleotide sequence: TGCGCCAGCAGCCAAGATGGAGGGAAGACCCAGTACTTC. It specifies CASSQDGGKTQYF.

In the case of this clone: In the same sample, other DNA sequences code for this CDR3. The V call is TRBV7-2, the J call TRBJ2-7; D not resolved. Trimming removed 4 bases at V and 2 bases at J, with 9 bases between. CDR1 is SGHTA and CDR2 is FQGNSA in the germline V gene. The CDR3 runs to 13 residues. CDR3 nucleotides: TGTGCCAGCAGCTCCCGGGTCGCCTACGAGCAGTACTTC. Its translation is CASSSRVAYEQYF.